Sequencing of this TCR beta chain was carried out in a study of blood T cell repertoires in COVID-19. CDR3 length equals 15 residues. Trimming removed 0 bases from V and 2 bases from J, with 9 bases in between. Germline V gives CDR1 MNHEY, CDR2 SVGEGT. Using immunoSEQ multiplex PCR, the repertoire was profiled, and TCRdb retains in-frame clones only, with some absent. This sample has under 250,000 clones, with less than 85% found just once. V usage is TRBV6-2 or TRBV6-3 and J usage is TRBJ2-3; maybe TRBD1 (5 bases). This receptor was obtained from a woman in her seventies with active or convalescent COVID-19. The source material was peripheral blood. The CDR3 coding sequence is TGTGCCAGCAGTTACTCTCAGGGCCTCACAGATACGCAGTATTTT. Translated: CASSYSQGLTDTQYF.